The clone carrying this T cell receptor (beta chain) has just a few counts. Its antigen is as yet unknown. The sample is drawn from a study of cytomegalovirus exposure and HLA in healthy donors. Points from the study as a whole: Three chains tied to CMV proved CMV antigen-specific in vitro. Earlier results showed most TCR beta V segments being productive about 87% or about 30% of the time. Equally common other TCR beta chains were less clonally expanded than HLA-associated ones, a later analysis found.

The primer mix had 60 Vbeta and 13 Jbeta primers. The authors' processing: It was a later analysis that counted tens of millions of unique TCR beta chains, of which approximately 11 million were shared. The protocol was immunoSEQ multiplex PCR, while the TCRdb copy is restricted to in-frame clones and leaves out a portion. That table gives V, J and clone size, and the DNA gave D and trimming. The sample gives about 170,000 clones, 65% to 90% of which show up once; around 2.3% is in the top ten. Trimming left V 2 bases short and J 11 bases short, with 18 bases between. The CDR3 contains 13 residues. Germline V gives CDR1 GTSNPN, CDR2 SVGIG (reference sequence).

This receptor was obtained from a male donor in good health and CMV-seronegative. The V and J genes are TRBV30 and TRBJ1-1; D possibly corresponds to TRBD1 (6 bases). Sequencing was performed on PBMCs. CDR3: CAWSSFGGQRAFF. Written as DNA, the CDR3 is TGTGCCTGGAGTAGCTTCGGGGGGCAGCGGGCTTTCTTT.